These 30 T cell receptor beta chains originate from one sample sequenced in a study of early T cells in non-severe SARS-CoV-2 infection. Each CDR3 protein gets one entry after TCRdb re-called the 5' RACE reads with MiXCR. Counted here are 70,000 to 75,000 distinct CDR3 sequences, 10% to 15% occurring once; the ten biggest clones make up about 4.5%. The source material was whole blood. The receptors were sampled from an adult who was a healthcare worker with PCR-confirmed SARS-CoV-2 infection or an uninfected control (not recorded which).

This clonotype occurred many times. V gene TRBV7-3 combines with J gene TRBJ1-1; the match to TRBD1 covers 7 bases. Trimming at V came to 4 bases and at J to 10 bases, leaving 9 bases not matched to a gene. The CDR3 extends over 13 amino acids. Per the germline V gene, CDR1 is SGHTA and CDR2 is FQGTGA. The CDR3 DNA is TGTGCCAGCAGCTCGACAGGGAGAGAGAGAGCTTTCTTT. Translation gives CASSSTGRERAFF.

CDR3 loop: CASTPRPGLGKNNEQFF. The CDR3 DNA is TGCGCCAGCACCCCCCGACCGGGGTTAGGCAAGAACAATGAGCAGTTCTTC. V and J are TRBV5-1 and TRBJ2-1; TRBD2 might be the D (5 bases). The CDR3 covers 17 residues. CDR1 and CDR2 (germline): SGHRS, YFSETQ. Trimming left V 6 bases short and J 5 bases short, with 24 bases between.

CDR3 in amino acids: CASCRQGPYNEQFF. The CDR3 DNA reads TGTGCCAGTTGTAGACAGGGCCCCTACAATGAGCAGTTCTTC. This rearrangement joins TRBV19 to TRBJ2-1, with 7 bases lining up with TRBD1. The germline gives CDR1 LNHDA, CDR2 SQIVND (reference sequence). Losses at the gene ends were 8 bases for V and 2 bases for J; bases not matched to a gene: 6. This CDR3 region has 14 residues.

The V call is TRBV20-1, the J call TRBJ2-3, with 7 nucleotides matching TRBD1. This CDR3 has 15 amino acids. CDR1 is DFQATT, CDR2 SNEGSKA, per germline (reference sequence). Trimming took 0 bases from V and 1 from J; bases not matched to a gene: 4. The CDR3 nucleotides are TGCAGTGCTAGAGATCTGAGGGGGCGCACAGATACGCAGTATTTT. As protein: CSARDLRGRTDTQYF.

This clonotype was recorded a few times. The chain employs TRBV2 and TRBJ2-7; no clear D. Germline-derived CDR1 and CDR2 are SNHLY and FYNNEI. This CDR3 region has 12 residues. Trimming pared 6 bases from V and 3 bases from J, leaving 9 bases between. The CDR3 DNA follows: TGTGCCAGCAGCTACACCCACTACGAGCAGTACTTC. It specifies CASSYTHYEQYF.

This clonotype has more than one count but fewer than ten. This rearrangement joins TRBV5-1 to TRBJ2-1; 10 nucleotides align to TRBD2. The germline gives CDR1 SGHRS, CDR2 YFSETQ. The CDR3 is 14 amino acids. The trim removed 0 bases at V and 10 bases at J, leaving 4 bases unmatched. CDR3 DNA: TGCGCCAGCAGCTTGGTACTAGCGGGACAGGAGCAGTTCTTC. Residues: CASSLVLAGQEQFF.

This clonotype came up a few times. The chain employs TRBV20-1 and TRBJ1-2; no definite D call. The V end lost 8 bases, the J end lost 5 bases, and 3 bases lay between the germline ends. The CDR3 runs to 8 residues. The germline CDR1 and CDR2 sequences are DFQATT and SNEGSKA (reference sequence). The CDR3 coding sequence is TGCAGTCCTTATGGCTACACCTTC. Encoded protein: CSPYGYTF.

This clonotype was counted ten times or more. The chain combines TRBV7-9 with TRBJ2-7; D gene ambiguous. Trimming cost V 7 bases and J 7 bases, with 20 bases left between them. This CDR3 has 14 amino acids. The germline gives CDR1 SEHNR, CDR2 FQNEAQ (reference sequence). CDR3 DNA sequence: TGTGCCAGCACCACCTCGGCCTGGGCAGGAGAGCAGTACTTC. This translates into CASTTSAWAGEQYF.

Turning to this clonotype: A read error is possible here, since a much larger clone lies one base away. The CDR3 ends on some other residue instead of the conserved phenylalanine or tryptophan, so this is likely a read error. The CDR3 spells CAISESTQGGTEAFS. CDR3 in DNA: TGTGCCATCAGTGAGTCGACCCAGGGAGGAACTGAAGCTTTCTCT. The rearrangement links TRBV10-3 to TRBJ1-1; tentatively, D is TRBD1 (5 bases). This CDR3 comprises 15 residues. Germline CDR1 and CDR2: ENHRY and SYGVKD. V was cut by 0 bases and J by 5 bases, with 13 bases left in between.

This chain connects TRBV9 to TRBJ2-3, with D maybe TRBD1 (5 bases). The CDR3 consists of 15 residues. CDR1 is SGDLS and CDR2 is YYNGEE in the germline V gene. V was shortened by 3 bases and J by 1 base, with 12 bases between the two germline ends. The CDR3 loop is CASSEGSAGTDTQYF. The CDR3 DNA follows: TGTGCCAGCAGCGAGGGGTCTGCTGGCACAGATACGCAGTATTTT.

This clonotype was picked up many times. The DNA for the CDR3 is TGTGCCAGCAGCCCCCACAGAACCGGGGAGCTGTTTTTT. Translated: CASSPHRTGELFF. The chain carries TRBV6-2 or TRBV6-3 and TRBJ2-2; D ambiguous. V was shortened by 6 bases and J by 5 bases, with 10 bases between the two germline ends. CDR1 and CDR2 (germline): MNHEY, SVGEGT. This CDR3 is 13 amino acids long.

This clonotype was seen more than once but under ten times. This chain uses TRBV12-5 with TRBJ2-5; 9 nucleotides agree with TRBD2. V shed 2 bases and J 2 bases; nucleotides not matched to a gene: 9. The CDR3 runs to 17 residues. CDR1 is LGHNT and CDR2 is FRNRAP in the germline V gene. The chain's CDR3 is CASGLLVAGAEQETQYF. CDR3 nucleotide sequence: TGTGCTAGTGGTTTGTTGGTAGCGGGGGCCGAACAAGAGACCCAGTACTTC.

The sample holds a few counts of this clonotype. This chain links TRBV10-2 with TRBJ1-6; D is undetermined. V shed 3 bases and J shed 0 bases, with 9 bases lying between them. Germline CDR1 reads WSHSY; CDR2 reads SAAADI. The CDR3 sequence is 16 residues long. CDR3 residues: CASSEGRRSYNSPLHF. DNA for the CDR3: TGCGCCAGCAGTGAAGGGCGACGCTCCTATAATTCACCCCTCCACTTT.

This clonotype was found many times. The chain links TRBV29-1 to TRBJ2-7; 10 bases line up with TRBD2. This CDR3 is 15 amino acids long. The germline gives CDR1 SQVTM, CDR2 ANQGSEA. J was trimmed by 6 bases and V by 6 bases; bases with no gene match: 14. The CDR3 bases are TGCAGCGTCGGACTTTCCGGGACTAGCGCATCCGAGCAGTACTTC. Its translation: CSVGLSGTSASEQYF.

This clonotype was counted only a few times. The rearrangement uses TRBV20-1 and TRBJ2-3, with D possibly TRBD2 on 6 matching bases. Trimming pared 6 bases from V and 3 bases from J, leaving 16 bases between. CDR1 is DFQATT and CDR2 is SNEGSKA in the germline V gene (reference sequence). This CDR3 is 14 amino acids long. Here the CDR3 DNA reads TGCAGTGCGAAGGAGGGCCTGGGGACAGATACGCAGTATTTT. This encodes CSAKEGLGTDTQYF.

This clonotype was seen a few times. This chain uses TRBV5-1 with TRBJ2-3; D unresolved. Trimming pared 0 bases from V and 1 base from J, leaving 6 bases between. CDR3 length: 14 residues. Germline V CDR1 and CDR2: SGHRS, YFSETQ. CDR3 in DNA: TGCGCCAGCAGCTTGGCCGAGGGCACAGATACGCAGTATTTT. Translated: CASSLAEGTDTQYF. Variable domain in full (rest from reference TRBV5-1 and TRBJ2-3): KAGVTQTPRYLIKTRGQQVTLSCSPISGHRSVSWYQQTPGQGLQFLFEYFSETQRNKGNFPGRFSGRQFSNSRSEMNVSTLELGDSALYLCASSLAEGTDTQYFGPGTRLTVL.

In its sample, this clonotype was seen a few times. The chain joins TRBV11-3 to TRBJ2-2, with TRBD2 matching 12 bases. Germline loops: CDR1 SGHNT, CDR2 YENEEA. With 0 bases clipped from V and 5 bases from J, the junction kept 7 bases outside the gene matches. This CDR3 is 18 amino acids long. The CDR3, as DNA: TGTGCCAGCAGCTTAGATGGACTAGCGGGGCCGAGGACCGGGGAGCTGTTTTTT. Protein sequence: CASSLDGLAGPRTGELFF.

This clonotype was seen a handful of times. The chain recombines TRBV29-1 with TRBJ2-5; TRBD1 is a possible D gene (5 bases). There are 16 residues in the CDR3. Trimming stripped 0 bases from V and 2 bases from J, with 16 bases between. CDR1 is SQVTM, CDR2 ANQGSEA, per germline. The DNA for the CDR3 is TGCAGCGTTGAAGACCCTCCCTCAGGGAAACAAGAGACCCAGTACTTC. Translation gives CSVEDPPSGKQETQYF.

Only a few counts were recorded for this clonotype. The J gene is TRBJ2-1, the V gene TRBV3-1; 13 bases agree with TRBD2. The CDR3 is 18 residues long. Germline values: CDR1 LGHDT, CDR2 YNNKEL (reference sequence). The ends lost 0 bases at V and 5 bases at J; junction bases unmatched: 7. CDR3 in DNA: TGTGCCAGCAGCCAAGATTCCGGGACTAGCGGGATCCACAATGAGCAGTTCTTC. This codes for CASSQDSGTSGIHNEQFF.

This clonotype was detected ten times or more. The rearrangement links TRBV29-1 to TRBJ1-2; 8 nucleotides line up with TRBD1. Germline V CDR1 and CDR2: SQVTM, ANQGSEA. V lost 6 bases, J lost 7 bases, and 19 bases stayed unmatched. The CDR3 totals 16 residues. The CDR3 bases are TGCAGCGTCGACAAAGGGTCTTGGGGGACAGGCCTTGGCTACACCTTC. Protein sequence: CSVDKGSWGTGLGYTF.

This clonotype was detected ten times or more. The chain recombines TRBV11-2 with TRBJ2-7; possible D gene TRBD2, 5 bases. The CDR3 runs 15 residues. CDR1 and CDR2 (germline): SGHAT, FQNNGV. V was pared by 2 bases and J by 6 bases, with 17 bases between. This CDR3 reads CASSLTRNGRGEQYF. The CDR3 DNA is TGTGCCAGCAGCTTAACTCGAAACGGCCGGGGCGAGCAGTACTTC.

In its sample, this clonotype was seen a few times. This rearrangement joins TRBV29-1 to TRBJ1-5; D perhaps matches TRBD1 (5 bases). The ends were cut back, 4 bases at V and 3 bases at J, with 10 bases in the middle. The CDR3 loop spans 13 amino acids. The germline gives CDR1 SQVTM, CDR2 ANQGSEA. The DNA for the CDR3 is TGCAGCGTTGTCGGGGCGGACAATCAGCCCCAGCATTTT. Its protein is CSVVGADNQPQHF. Supplemented by reference TRBV29-1 and TRBJ1-5, the full variable domain reads SAVISQKPSRDICQRGTSLTIQCQVDSQVTMMFWYRQQPGQSLTLIATANQGSEATYESGFVIDKFPISRPNLTFSTLTVSNMSPEDSSIYLCSVVGADNQPQHFGDGTRLSIL.

The chain combines TRBV28 with TRBJ1-5; D gene uncertain. The CDR3 totals 14 residues. Germline V gene sequence: CDR1 MDHEN, CDR2 SYDVKM. V was shortened by 3 bases and J by 2 bases, with 8 bases between the two germline ends. The CDR3 DNA reads as TGTGCCAGCAGTTTGAGATTAGGCAATCAGCCCCAGCATTTT. It codes for CASSLRLGNQPQHF. Drawing the rest from reference TRBV28 and TRBJ1-5, the complete variable domain is DVKVTQSSRYLVKRTGEKVFLECVQDMDHENMFWYRQDPGLGLRLIYFSYDVKMKEKGDIPEGYSVSREKKERFSLILESASTNQTSMYLCASSLRLGNQPQHFGDGTRLSIL.

The rearrangement links TRBV5-6 to TRBJ2-1, with 12 bases lining up with TRBD2. Germline CDR1 and CDR2: SGHDT and YYEEEE. The CDR3 totals 18 residues. After removal of 0 bases from V and 5 bases from J, the junction contained 9 bases not matched to a gene. For the CDR3, the DNA is TGTGCCAGCAGCTTGGCGCTACCAGGACTAGCGGGGAACAATGAGCAGTTCTTC. Its translation is CASSLALPGLAGNNEQFF.

Concerning this clonotype: A much bigger clone sits one base away, suggesting this may be a read error. The chain employs TRBV5-1 and TRBJ1-1; 7 nucleotides line up with TRBD1. This CDR3 is built from 14 residues. The J segment lost 7 bases and the V segment lost 1 base, leaving 7 bases of the junction unmatched. Germline V CDR1 and CDR2: SGHRS, YFSETQ. For the CDR3, the DNA is TGCGCCAGCAGCTTGTGGCAGGGGGACATTGAAGCTTTCTTT. Translating it yields CASSLWQGDIEAFF.

The chain employs TRBV7-9 and TRBJ2-1, with a possible D match to TRBD2 (7 bases). The ends were cut back, 10 bases at V and 8 bases at J, with 24 bases in the middle. CDR1 is SEHNR and CDR2 is FQNEAQ in the germline V gene (reference sequence). This CDR3 is built from 15 residues. The DNA for the CDR3 is TGTGCCACCTCTTTGGGGGGGGCAGCAATCGATGAGCAGTTCTTC. This codes for CATSLGGAAIDEQFF.

There are a few counts of this clonotype. The gene calls are TRBV7-2 and TRBJ2-7; TRBD2 agrees at 11 bases. V gave up 1 base and J gave up 12 bases; unmatched junction bases: 8. Looked up from germline, CDR1 is SGHTA and CDR2 is FQGNSA. The CDR3 runs 14 residues. The CDR3: CASSLVGSGGAMYF. CDR3 coding DNA: TGTGCCAGCAGCTTAGTCGGTAGCGGGGGGGCTATGTACTTC.

In this sample, this clonotype turned up a few times. This chain uses TRBV4-1 with TRBJ2-7, with TRBD2 matching over 7 bases. This CDR3 spans 13 amino acids. CDR1 is MGHRA and CDR2 is YSYEKL in the germline V gene. V was clipped by 8 bases and J by 6 bases; unmatched bases: 10. CDR3 sequence (DNA): TGCGCCAGCGGCCGGGACTACCCGTCCGAGCAGTACTTC. It translates to CASGRDYPSEQYF.

Only a few counts were recorded for this clonotype. Germline is not matched at one junction end, which may reflect a read error. The rearrangement joins TRBV4-1 to TRBJ2-3; TRBD2 aligns across 8 bases. Germline V gene lookup returns CDR1 MGHRA and CDR2 YSYEKL. The CDR3 has 15 amino acids. CDR3 coding DNA: TGCGCCAGCAGCCAAAGACGGGGGGGCACGGATACGCAGTATTTT. Protein: CASSQRRGGTDTQYF.

This clonotype was seen only a few times. This sequence joins TRBV12-3 or TRBV12-4 and TRBJ2-1; D unresolved. The CDR3 has 12 amino acids. V gave up 6 bases and J gave up 6 bases, with 9 bases separating them. The CDR3, as DNA: TGTGCCAGCAGCCCATGGGGCAATGAGCAGTTCTTC. It codes for CASSPWGNEQFF.